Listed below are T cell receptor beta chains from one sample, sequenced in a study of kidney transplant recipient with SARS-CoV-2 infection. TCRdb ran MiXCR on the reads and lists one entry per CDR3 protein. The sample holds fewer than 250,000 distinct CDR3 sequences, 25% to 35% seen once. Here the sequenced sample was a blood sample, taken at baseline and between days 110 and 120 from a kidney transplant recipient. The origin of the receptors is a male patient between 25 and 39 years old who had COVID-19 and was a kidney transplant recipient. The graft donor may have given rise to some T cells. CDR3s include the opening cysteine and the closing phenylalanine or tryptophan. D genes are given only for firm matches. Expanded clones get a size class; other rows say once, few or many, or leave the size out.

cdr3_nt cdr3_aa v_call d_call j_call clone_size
TGTGCCAGCGGCAGCTCTGATGAATCTCGAAAGACCTATGGCTACACCTTC CASGSSDESRKTYGYTF TRBV7-6 - TRBJ1-2 -
TGTGCCAGCAGCTTGTGGGGAGACAACACCATATATTTT CASSLWGDNTIYF TRBV5-4 - TRBJ1-3 many
TGTGCCAGCAGTTATGGGACAGGGTCTAGCTCCTACAATGAGCAGTTCTTC CASSYGTGSSSYNEQFF TRBV6-6 TRBD1 TRBJ2-1 many
TGTGCCAGCAGCTTAACGGGACTAGCGGGAGCTTCGAATGAGCAGTTCTTC CASSLTGLAGASNEQFF TRBV7-3 TRBD2 TRBJ2-1 many
TGTGCCACCAGTGATTCGGGCTTAGGTCGCGGCGAGCAGTACTTC CATSDSGLGRGEQYF TRBV24-1 - TRBJ2-7 many
TGTGCCAGCAGCCAAGATGGGGCCCGGAGCTCCCACAATGAGCAGTTCTTC CASSQDGARSSHNEQFF TRBV3-1 - TRBJ2-1 -
TGCGCCAGCAGCCAAGACGGGCAGATCTCCTACAATGAGCAGTTCTTC CASSQDGQISYNEQFF TRBV4-3 - TRBJ2-1 many
TGCGCCAGCAGCCGTACTACTAGCCGGGCCATAAAAGATACGCAGTATTTT CASSRTTSRAIKDTQYF TRBV5-1 - TRBJ2-3 -
TGTGCCAGCAACCCAGGCGGACAGGCCTTCTACGAGCAGTACTTC CASNPGGQAFYEQYF TRBV5-4 TRBD1 TRBJ2-7 many
TGTGCCAGCCAAAGCTACGTACCAGGAAAGACCTATGGCTACACCTTC CASQSYVPGKTYGYTF TRBV5-4 - TRBJ1-2 -
TGTGCCAGAAGGCCTAAAGTGGTGAGAAAGACCTATGGCTACACCTTC CARRPKVVRKTYGYTF TRBV5-3 - TRBJ1-2 many
TGCGCCAGCAGCCCACACCAAGGACGTCGAAAGACCTATGGCTACACCTTC CASSPHQGRRKTYGYTF TRBV4-3 - TRBJ1-2 many
TGTGCCAGCAGTTCGTGGACGGAAGATAATTCACCCCTCCACTTT CASSSWTEDNSPLHF TRBV27 - TRBJ1-6 many
TGTGCCAGCAGCGGTGAGGTGGTCGTTAGAAAGACCTATGGCTACACCTTC CASSGEVVVRKTYGYTF TRBV16 - TRBJ1-2 many
TGTGGCAAGTCCTCCAGGATAACACAAAGTCGGGCCAACGTCCTGACTTTC CGKSSRITQSRANVLTF TRBV8-2 - TRBJ2-6 many